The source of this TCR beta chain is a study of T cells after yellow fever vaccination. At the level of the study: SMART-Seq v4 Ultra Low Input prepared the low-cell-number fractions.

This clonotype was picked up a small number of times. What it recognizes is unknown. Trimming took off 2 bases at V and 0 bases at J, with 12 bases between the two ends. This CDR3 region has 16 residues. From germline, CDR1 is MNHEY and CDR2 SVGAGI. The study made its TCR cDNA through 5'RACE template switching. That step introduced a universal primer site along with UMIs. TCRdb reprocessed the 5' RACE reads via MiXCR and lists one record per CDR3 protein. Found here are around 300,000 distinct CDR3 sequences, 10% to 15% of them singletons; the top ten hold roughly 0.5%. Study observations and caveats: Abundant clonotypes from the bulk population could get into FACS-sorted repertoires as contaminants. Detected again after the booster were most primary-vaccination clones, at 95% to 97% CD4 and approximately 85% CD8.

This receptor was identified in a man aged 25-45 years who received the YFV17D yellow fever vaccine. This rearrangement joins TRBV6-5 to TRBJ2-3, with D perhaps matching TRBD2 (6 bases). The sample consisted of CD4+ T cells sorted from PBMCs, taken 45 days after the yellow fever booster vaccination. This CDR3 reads CASSYPMGLSTDTQYF. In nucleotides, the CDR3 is TGTGCCAGCAGTTACCCGATGGGACTCAGCACAGATACGCAGTATTTT.